Given below is one T cell receptor (beta chain) in context. Its antigen remains unknown. Clones were read by immunoSEQ multiplex PCR, and TCRdb kept only the in-frame ones, dropping some. Of 16,000 or so clones listed, 83% are singletons. V gave up 5 bases and J gave up 1 base, with 18 bases separating them. The CDR3 length is 16 residues. The germline V gene encodes CDR1 SGHRS and CDR2 YFSETQ. The sample is drawn from a study of PD-1 blockade in classical Hodgkin lymphoma. Overall study findings and caveats: At baseline, newly diagnosed patients reportedly showed less TCR diversity than healthy donors.

Indicated time point: cycle 4 day 1 (C4D1), after 5 to 7 weeks of nivolumab. Autologous stem cell transplantation was followed by relapse in every patient, and brentuximab vedotin exposure varied. This specimen consisted of peripheral blood mononuclear cells (PBMCs), obtained before the fourth cycle of nivolumab. This chain links TRBV5-1 with TRBJ1-2; perhaps TRBD1 as D (5 bases). The TCR was taken from a human donor with classical Hodgkin lymphoma. As DNA, the CDR3 is TGCGCCAGCAGGACTGACACCGGGACCGGTAACTATGGCTACACCTTC. It yields the protein CASRTDTGTGNYGYTF.